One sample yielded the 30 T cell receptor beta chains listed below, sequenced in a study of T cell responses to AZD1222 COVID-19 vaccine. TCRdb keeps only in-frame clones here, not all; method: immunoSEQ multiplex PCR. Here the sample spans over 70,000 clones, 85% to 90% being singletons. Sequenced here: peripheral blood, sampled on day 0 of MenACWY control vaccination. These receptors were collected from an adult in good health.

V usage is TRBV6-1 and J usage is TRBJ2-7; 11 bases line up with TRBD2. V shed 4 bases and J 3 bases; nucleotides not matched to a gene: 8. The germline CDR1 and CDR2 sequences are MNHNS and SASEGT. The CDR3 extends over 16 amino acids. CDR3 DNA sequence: TGTGCCAGCAGTGTAGAACTAGCGGGGGCCCACTACGAGCAGTACTTC. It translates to CASSVELAGAHYEQYF.

The CDR3 spells CASSSMAATEKLFF. CDR3 bases: TGTGCCAGCAGCTCCATGGCAGCAACTGAAAAACTGTTTTTT. The rearrangement joins TRBV7-9 to TRBJ1-4; D is ambiguous. Germline V gene lookup returns CDR1 SEHNR and CDR2 FQNEAQ (reference sequence). CDR3 length equals 14 residues. Trimming stripped 4 bases from V and 7 bases from J, with 13 bases between.

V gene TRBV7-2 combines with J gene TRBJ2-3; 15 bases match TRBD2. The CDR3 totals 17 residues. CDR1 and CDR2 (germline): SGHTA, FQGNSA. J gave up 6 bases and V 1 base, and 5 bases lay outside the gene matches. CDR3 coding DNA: TGTGCCAGCAGCTTAGAAGGGACTAGCGGGGGGTTGGATACGCAGTATTTT. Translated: CASSLEGTSGGLDTQYF. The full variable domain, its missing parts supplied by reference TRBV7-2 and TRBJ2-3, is GAGVSQSPSNKVTEKGKDVELRCDPISGHTALYWYRQSLGQGLEFLIYFQGNSAPDKSGLPSDRFSAERTGGSVSTLTIQRTQQEDSAVYLCASSLEGTSGGLDTQYFGPGTRLTVL.

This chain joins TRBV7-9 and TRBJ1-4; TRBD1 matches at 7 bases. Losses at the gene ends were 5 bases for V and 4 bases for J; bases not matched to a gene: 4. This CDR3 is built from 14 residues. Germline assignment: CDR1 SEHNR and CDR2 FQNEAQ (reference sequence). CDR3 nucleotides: TGTGCCAGCAGCCCGGGACAGAGTAATGAAAAACTGTTTTTT. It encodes CASSPGQSNEKLFF.

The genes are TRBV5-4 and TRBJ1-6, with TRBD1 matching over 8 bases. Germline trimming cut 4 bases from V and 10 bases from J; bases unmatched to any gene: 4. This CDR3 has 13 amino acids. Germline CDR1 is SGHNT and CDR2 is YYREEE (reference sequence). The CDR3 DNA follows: TGTGCCAGCAGCCCCACAGGGGGATCACCCCTCCACTTT. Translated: CASSPTGGSPLHF.

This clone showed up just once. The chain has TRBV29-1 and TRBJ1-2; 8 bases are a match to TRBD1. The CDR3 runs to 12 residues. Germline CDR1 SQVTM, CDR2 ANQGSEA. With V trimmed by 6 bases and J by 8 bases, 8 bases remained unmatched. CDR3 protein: CSVATGTGGYTF. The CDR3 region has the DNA TGCAGCGTGGCTACCGGGACAGGCGGCTACACCTTC.

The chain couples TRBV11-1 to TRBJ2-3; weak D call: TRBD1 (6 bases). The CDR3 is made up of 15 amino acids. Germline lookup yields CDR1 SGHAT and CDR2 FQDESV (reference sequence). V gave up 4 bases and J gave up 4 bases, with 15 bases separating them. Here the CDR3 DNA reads TGTGCCAGCAGCTCCACCGGGACATCTCCAGATACGCAGTATTTT. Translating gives CASSSTGTSPDTQYF.

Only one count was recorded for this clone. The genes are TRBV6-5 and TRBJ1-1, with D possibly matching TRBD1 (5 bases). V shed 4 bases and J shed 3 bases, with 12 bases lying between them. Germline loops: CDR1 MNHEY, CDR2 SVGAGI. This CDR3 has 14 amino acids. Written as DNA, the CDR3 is TGTGCCAGCAGTTGGCAGGGTTTTGACACTGAAGCTTTCTTT. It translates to CASSWQGFDTEAFF.

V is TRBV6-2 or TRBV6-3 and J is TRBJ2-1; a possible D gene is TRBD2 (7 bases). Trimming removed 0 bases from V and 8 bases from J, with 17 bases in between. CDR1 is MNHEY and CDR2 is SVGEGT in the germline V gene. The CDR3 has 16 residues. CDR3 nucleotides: TGTGCCAGCAGTTACTCGGGGGGGCCGAGTGGTGATGAGCAGTTCTTC. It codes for CASSYSGGPSGDEQFF.

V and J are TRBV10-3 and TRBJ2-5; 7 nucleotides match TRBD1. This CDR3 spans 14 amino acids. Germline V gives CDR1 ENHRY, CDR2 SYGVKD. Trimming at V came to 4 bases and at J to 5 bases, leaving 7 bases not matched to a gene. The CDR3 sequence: CAISGVGGLETQYF. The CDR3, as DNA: TGTGCCATCAGTGGAGTAGGGGGCCTGGAGACCCAGTACTTC.

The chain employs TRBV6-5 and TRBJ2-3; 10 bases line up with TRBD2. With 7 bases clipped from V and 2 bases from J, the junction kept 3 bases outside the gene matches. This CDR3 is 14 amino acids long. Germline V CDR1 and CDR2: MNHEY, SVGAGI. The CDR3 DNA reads TGTGCCAGCACCAGCGGGGGGGACACAGATACGCAGTATTTT. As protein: CASTSGGDTDTQYF.

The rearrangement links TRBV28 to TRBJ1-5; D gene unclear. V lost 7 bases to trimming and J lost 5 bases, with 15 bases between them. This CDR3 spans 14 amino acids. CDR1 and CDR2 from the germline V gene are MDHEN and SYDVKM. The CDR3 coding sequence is TGTGCCAGCAATCCAGTGTCGACCCATCAGCCCCAGCATTTT. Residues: CASNPVSTHQPQHF.

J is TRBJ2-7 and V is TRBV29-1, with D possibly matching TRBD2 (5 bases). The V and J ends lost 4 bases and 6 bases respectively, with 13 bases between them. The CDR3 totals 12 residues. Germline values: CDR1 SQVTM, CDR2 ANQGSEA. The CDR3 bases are TGCAGCGTTGGGCCGGTCGCGGGCGAGCAGTACTTC. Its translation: CSVGPVAGEQYF.

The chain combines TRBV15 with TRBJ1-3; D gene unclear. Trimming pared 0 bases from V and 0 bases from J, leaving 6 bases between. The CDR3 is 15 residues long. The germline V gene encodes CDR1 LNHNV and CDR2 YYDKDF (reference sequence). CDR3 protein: CATSRDVSSGNTIYF. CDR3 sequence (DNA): TGTGCCACCAGCAGAGATGTCAGCTCTGGAAACACCATATATTTT.

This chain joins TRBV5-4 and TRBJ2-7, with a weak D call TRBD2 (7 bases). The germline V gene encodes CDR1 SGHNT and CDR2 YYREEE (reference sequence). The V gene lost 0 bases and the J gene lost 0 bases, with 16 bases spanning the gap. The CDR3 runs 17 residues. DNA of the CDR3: TGTGCCAGCAGCTTGGTCCCCAGGGGAGGGGGCTCCTACGAGCAGTACTTC. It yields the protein CASSLVPRGGGSYEQYF.

As DNA, the CDR3 is TGCGCCAGCACCCCCTCCGGGACGTCCCGGCTGACTGAAGCTTTCTTT. Amino acids: CASTPSGTSRLTEAFF. V is TRBV5-1 and J is TRBJ1-1; D perhaps matches TRBD1 (5 bases). The V gene's germline CDR1 is SGHRS and CDR2 YFSETQ. V was cut by 6 bases and J by 5 bases, with 23 bases left in between. The CDR3 covers 16 residues.

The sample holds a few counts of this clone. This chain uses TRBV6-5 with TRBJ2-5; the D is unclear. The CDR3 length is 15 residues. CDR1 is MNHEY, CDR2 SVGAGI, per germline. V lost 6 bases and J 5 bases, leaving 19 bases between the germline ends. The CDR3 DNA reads TGTGCCAGCAGCAAATATATTGACCCCGCCGAGACCCAGTACTTC. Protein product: CASSKYIDPAETQYF.

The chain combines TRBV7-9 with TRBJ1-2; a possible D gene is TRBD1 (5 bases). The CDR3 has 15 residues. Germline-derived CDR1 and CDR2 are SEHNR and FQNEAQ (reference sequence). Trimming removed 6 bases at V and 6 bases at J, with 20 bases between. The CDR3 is CASREWAAGKDGYTF. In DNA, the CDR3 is TGTGCCAGCAGGGAATGGGCGGCAGGGAAGGATGGCTACACCTTC.

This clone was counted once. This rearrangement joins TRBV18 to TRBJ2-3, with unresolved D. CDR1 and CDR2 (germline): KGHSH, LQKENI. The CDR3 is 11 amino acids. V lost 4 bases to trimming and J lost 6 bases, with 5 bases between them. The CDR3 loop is CASSQMDTQYF. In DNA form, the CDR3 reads TGTGCCAGCTCACAGATGGATACGCAGTATTTT.

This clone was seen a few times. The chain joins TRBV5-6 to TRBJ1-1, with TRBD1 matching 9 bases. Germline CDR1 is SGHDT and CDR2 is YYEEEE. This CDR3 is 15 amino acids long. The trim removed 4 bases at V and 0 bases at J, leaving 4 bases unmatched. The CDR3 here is CASSPGTGMNTEAFF. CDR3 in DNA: TGTGCCAGCAGCCCCGGGACAGGGATGAACACTGAAGCTTTCTTT.

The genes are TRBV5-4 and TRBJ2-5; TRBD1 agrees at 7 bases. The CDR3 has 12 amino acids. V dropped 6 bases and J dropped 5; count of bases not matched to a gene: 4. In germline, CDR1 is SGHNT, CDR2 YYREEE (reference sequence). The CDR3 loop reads CASTNRGETQYF. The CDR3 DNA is TGTGCCAGCACTAACAGGGGCGAGACCCAGTACTTC.

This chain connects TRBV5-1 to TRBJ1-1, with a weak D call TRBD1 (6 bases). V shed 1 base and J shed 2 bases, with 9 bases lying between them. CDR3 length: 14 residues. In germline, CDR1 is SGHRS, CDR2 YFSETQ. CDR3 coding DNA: TGCGCCAGCAGCTTGAACGGGGGCAACACTGAAGCTTTCTTT. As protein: CASSLNGGNTEAFF.

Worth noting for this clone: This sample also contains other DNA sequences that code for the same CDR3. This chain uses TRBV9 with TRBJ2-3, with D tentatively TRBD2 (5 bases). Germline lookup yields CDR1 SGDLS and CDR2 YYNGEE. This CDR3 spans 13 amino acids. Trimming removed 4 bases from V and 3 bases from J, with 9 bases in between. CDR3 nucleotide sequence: TGTGCCAGCAGCCTAGCAAGGACAGATACGCAGTATTTT. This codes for CASSLARTDTQYF.

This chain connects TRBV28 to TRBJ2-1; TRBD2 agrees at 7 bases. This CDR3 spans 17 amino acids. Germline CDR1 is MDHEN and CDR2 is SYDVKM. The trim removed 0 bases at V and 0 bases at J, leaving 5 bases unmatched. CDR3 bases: TGTGCCAGCAGTTTATGGTCGCTAGCGGACTCCTACAATGAGCAGTTCTTC. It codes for CASSLWSLADSYNEQFF.

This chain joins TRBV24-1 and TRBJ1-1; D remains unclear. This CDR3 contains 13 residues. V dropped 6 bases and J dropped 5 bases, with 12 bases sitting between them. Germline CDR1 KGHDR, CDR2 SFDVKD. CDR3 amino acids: CATSKDLGTEAFF. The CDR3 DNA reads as TGTGCCACCAGTAAGGACCTGGGGACTGAAGCTTTCTTT.

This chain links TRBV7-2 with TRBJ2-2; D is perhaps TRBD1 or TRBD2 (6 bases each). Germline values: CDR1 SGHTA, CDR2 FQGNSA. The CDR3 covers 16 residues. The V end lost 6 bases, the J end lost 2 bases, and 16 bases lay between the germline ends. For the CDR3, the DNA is TGTGCCAGCAGACCCGGGGGCGGGGTAAACACCGGGGAGCTGTTTTTT. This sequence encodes CASRPGGGVNTGELFF.

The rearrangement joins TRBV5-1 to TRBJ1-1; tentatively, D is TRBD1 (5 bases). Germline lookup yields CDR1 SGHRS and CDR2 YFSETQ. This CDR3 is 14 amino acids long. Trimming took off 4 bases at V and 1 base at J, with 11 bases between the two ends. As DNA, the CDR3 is TGCGCCAGCAGCCCCGGGACTCCGAACACTGAAGCTTTCTTT. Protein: CASSPGTPNTEAFF.

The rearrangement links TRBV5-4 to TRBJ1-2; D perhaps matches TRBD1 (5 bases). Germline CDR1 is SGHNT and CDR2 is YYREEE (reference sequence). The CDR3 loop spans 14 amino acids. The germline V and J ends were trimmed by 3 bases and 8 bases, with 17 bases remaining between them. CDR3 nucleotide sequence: TGTGCCAGCAGCTCGATGGGACTGAATGGAGGCTACACCTTC. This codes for CASSSMGLNGGYTF.

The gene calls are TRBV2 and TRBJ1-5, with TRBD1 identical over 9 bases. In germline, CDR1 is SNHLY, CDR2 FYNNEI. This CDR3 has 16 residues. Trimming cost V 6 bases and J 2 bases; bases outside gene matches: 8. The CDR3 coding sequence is TGTGCCAGCAGCGTGTGGGGACAGGGAGGCAATCAGCCCCAGCATTTT. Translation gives CASSVWGQGGNQPQHF.

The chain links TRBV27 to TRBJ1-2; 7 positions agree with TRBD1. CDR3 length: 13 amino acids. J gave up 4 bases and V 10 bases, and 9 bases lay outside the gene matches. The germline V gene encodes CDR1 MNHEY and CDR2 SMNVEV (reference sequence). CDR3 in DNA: TGTGCCACCGCCTCAGGGGGAGTCTATGGCTACACCTTC. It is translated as CATASGGVYGYTF.